This TCR beta chain is drawn from a study of technical replicates of blood from a few donors. With 3 bases removed from V and 0 bases from J, the gap between germline ends came to 9 bases. The V gene's germline CDR1 is SGHRS and CDR2 YFSETQ. The CDR3 has 14 residues. Here immunoSEQ multiplex PCR was the method, and the copy in TCRdb shows in-frame clones only, minus some. The table includes 75,000 to 95,000 clones, around 96% detected once. The receptor was isolated from a human donor in good health. The chain recombines TRBV5-1 with TRBJ1-2, with no clear D. The sequencing sample was made of T cells isolated from PBMCs. The CDR3 nucleotides read TGCGCCAGCAGCTCTCATCCGGCTAACTATGGCTACACCTTC. It translates to CASSSHPANYGYTF.